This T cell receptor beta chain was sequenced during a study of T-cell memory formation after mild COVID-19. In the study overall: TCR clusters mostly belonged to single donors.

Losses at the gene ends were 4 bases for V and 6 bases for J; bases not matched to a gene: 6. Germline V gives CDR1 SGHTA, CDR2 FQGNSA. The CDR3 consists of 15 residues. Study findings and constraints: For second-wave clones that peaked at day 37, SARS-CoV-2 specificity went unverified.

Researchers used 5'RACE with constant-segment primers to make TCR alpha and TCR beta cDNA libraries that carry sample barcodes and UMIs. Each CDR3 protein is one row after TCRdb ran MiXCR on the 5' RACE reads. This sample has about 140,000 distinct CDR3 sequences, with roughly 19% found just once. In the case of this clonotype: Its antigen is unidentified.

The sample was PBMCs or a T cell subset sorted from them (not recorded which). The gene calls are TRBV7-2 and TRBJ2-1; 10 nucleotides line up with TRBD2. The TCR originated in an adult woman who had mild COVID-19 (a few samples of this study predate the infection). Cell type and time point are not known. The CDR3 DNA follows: TGTGCCAGCAGCTACCGAGCGGGGGGGGGCAATGAGCAGTTCTTC. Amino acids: CASSYRAGGGNEQFF.